This entry lists 28 T cell receptor beta chains sequenced from one sample in a study of blood T cell repertoires in COVID-19. The method was immunoSEQ multiplex PCR; TCRdb's version includes in-frame clones alone and lacks a portion of them. The sample has 350,000 or so clones; around 88% are singletons. The sample was peripheral blood. These receptors originate from a man in his thirties or forties with active or convalescent COVID-19.

V usage is TRBV10-3 and J usage is TRBJ1-1; tentative D call: TRBD1 (5 bases). V gave up 0 bases and J gave up 1 base, with 9 bases separating them. The CDR3 has 15 residues. Looked up from germline, CDR1 is ENHRY and CDR2 is SYGVKD. The CDR3 nucleotides read TGTGCCATCAGTGAGTCCAGGGAAGGGAACACTGAAGCTTTCTTT. This gives the protein CAISESREGNTEAFF.

The chain joins TRBV5-6 to TRBJ1-2, with 7 positions matching TRBD1. CDR1 is SGHDT, CDR2 YYEEEE, per germline. The CDR3 has 17 residues. With V trimmed by 1 base and J by 4 bases, 13 bases remained unmatched. CDR3 in amino acids: CASSLSFYRGSGYGYTF. The DNA of the CDR3 is TGTGCCAGCAGCTTGTCCTTTTACAGGGGAAGTGGCTATGGCTACACCTTC.

The V call is TRBV19, the J call TRBJ2-7, with 9 bases lining up with TRBD2. Trimming removed 4 bases from V and 1 base from J; junction bases left unmatched: 17. The CDR3 loop spans 19 amino acids. Germline CDR1 reads LNHDA; CDR2 reads SQIVND (reference sequence). The CDR3 bases are TGTGCCAGTAGTACCTCGACTAGCGGTCCCCGTAGGAGGTCCTACGAGCAGTACTTC. It encodes CASSTSTSGPRRRSYEQYF.

The gene calls are TRBV7-3 and TRBJ2-5, with 7 bases lining up with TRBD2. V shed 1 base and J 2 bases; nucleotides not matched to a gene: 4. The CDR3 length is 15 residues. Per the germline V gene, CDR1 is SGHTA and CDR2 is FQGTGA. The CDR3 protein is CASSLNGGGQETQYF. The DNA for the CDR3 is TGTGCCAGCAGCTTAAATGGCGGGGGACAAGAGACCCAGTACTTC.

This clone was seen a single time. The V and J genes are TRBV14 and TRBJ2-1; maybe TRBD1 (6 bases). The CDR3 is made up of 13 amino acids. The germline V gene encodes CDR1 SGHDN and CDR2 FVKESK. Between the trimmed V and J ends, which lost 9 bases and 2 bases, there was a span of 11 bases. The chain's CDR3 is CASNRATYNEQFF. The CDR3 DNA sequence: TGTGCCAGTAACAGGGCAACCTACAATGAGCAGTTCTTC.

The rearrangement uses TRBV18 and TRBJ2-2; 8 bases map to TRBD1. This CDR3 region has 16 residues. The J segment lost 7 bases and the V segment lost 0 bases, leaving 7 bases of the junction unmatched. Germline V CDR1 and CDR2: KGHSH, LQKENI. The CDR3 reads CASSPPQGASGGELFF. In DNA form, the CDR3 reads TGTGCCAGCTCACCACCGCAGGGGGCGTCCGGCGGGGAGCTGTTTTTT.

The gene calls are TRBV19 and TRBJ2-7; tentative D call: TRBD2 (5 bases). Germline CDR1 LNHDA, CDR2 SQIVND (reference sequence). V lost 4 bases and J 2 bases, leaving 12 bases between the germline ends. The CDR3 sequence is 14 residues long. The CDR3 bases are TGTGCCAGTAGTAGAGGACTTCCTCCCTACGAGCAGTACTTC. Translating it yields CASSRGLPPYEQYF. Supplemented by reference TRBV19 and TRBJ2-7, the full variable domain reads DGGITQSPKYLFRKEGQNVTLSCEQNLNHDAMYWYRQDPGQGLRLIYYSQIVNDFQKGDIAEGYSVSREKKESFPLTVTSAQKNPTAFYLCASSRGLPPYEQYFGPGTRLTVT.

This clone occurred many times. The chain carries TRBV29-1 and TRBJ1-2, with D possibly TRBD1 on 6 matching bases. Germline CDR1 and CDR2: SQVTM and ANQGSEA. Trimming took off 5 bases at V and 0 bases at J, with 10 bases between the two ends. The CDR3 consists of 13 residues. This chain's CDR3 is CSVSTGANYGYTF. The CDR3 DNA reads TGCAGCGTTTCGACAGGAGCTAACTATGGCTACACCTTC.

The J gene is TRBJ2-6, the V gene TRBV5-6; D is unclear. Germline CDR1 SGHDT, CDR2 YYEEEE. This CDR3 is 14 amino acids long. Trimming shortened V by 4 bases and J by 2 bases, and 7 bases separated the two germline ends. CDR3 in amino acids: CASSNSPGANVLTF. DNA of the CDR3: TGTGCCAGCAGCAACTCCCCTGGGGCCAACGTCCTGACTTTC.

The rearrangement uses TRBV5-4 and TRBJ1-1; 7 bases agree with TRBD1. The CDR3 is 15 residues long. CDR1 and CDR2 (germline): SGHNT, YYREEE (reference sequence). V lost 4 bases, J lost 0 bases, and 6 bases stayed unmatched. The CDR3 protein is CASSGRQGLNTEAFF. In nucleotides, the CDR3 is TGTGCCAGCAGCGGACGACAGGGACTGAACACTGAAGCTTTCTTT. Looking up the rest from reference TRBV5-4 and TRBJ1-1 gives the full variable domain: ETGVTQSPTHLIKTRGQQVTLRCSSQSGHNTVSWYQQALGQGPQFIFQYYREEENGRGNFPPRFSGLQFPNYSSELNVNALELDDSALYLCASSGRQGLNTEAFFGQGTRLTVV.

The chain joins TRBV28 to TRBJ1-5; weak D call: TRBD1 (5 bases). V lost 8 bases and J lost 7, with 15 bases in between. The CDR3 has 13 residues. Per the germline V gene, CDR1 is MDHEN and CDR2 is SYDVKM. CDR3 region: CASGRGIGQPQHF. The CDR3 coding sequence is TGTGCCAGCGGCCGGGGGATCGGGCAGCCCCAGCATTTT.

V usage is TRBV29-1 and J usage is TRBJ2-6; 7 bases line up with TRBD1. V shed 6 bases and J 3 bases; nucleotides not matched to a gene: 2. The CDR3 extends over 13 amino acids. From germline, CDR1 is SQVTM and CDR2 ANQGSEA. In DNA, the CDR3 is TGCAGCGTACAGGGGATTGGGGCCAACGTCCTGACTTTC. This sequence encodes CSVQGIGANVLTF. Full variable domain (missing parts from reference TRBV29-1 and TRBJ2-6): SAVISQKPSRDICQRGTSLTIQCQVDSQVTMMFWYRQQPGQSLTLIATANQGSEATYESGFVIDKFPISRPNLTFSTLTVSNMSPEDSSIYLCSVQGIGANVLTFGAGSRLTVL.

J is TRBJ2-2 and V is TRBV5-1; D unclear. This CDR3 comprises 15 residues. Trimming took 0 bases from V and 1 from J, leaving 7 bases between them. Germline CDR1 is SGHRS and CDR2 is YFSETQ. The CDR3 DNA sequence: TGCGCCAGCAGCTTGGACCAGTTGAACACCGGGGAGCTGTTTTTT. Protein product: CASSLDQLNTGELFF.

CDR3: CASSSLAGSYNEQFF. In nucleotides, the CDR3 is TGTGCCAGCAGCTCACTAGCGGGATCCTACAATGAGCAGTTCTTC. This rearrangement joins TRBV7-9 to TRBJ2-1; TRBD2 matches at 10 bases. CDR3 length: 15 amino acids. The V segment lost 4 bases and the J segment 1 base; nucleotides outside the gene matches: 1. Germline CDR1 is SEHNR and CDR2 is FQNEAQ (reference sequence).

J is TRBJ2-1 and V is TRBV6-2 or TRBV6-3; D is ambiguous. CDR3 length: 11 amino acids. Germline lookup yields CDR1 MNHEY and CDR2 SVGEGT. The V and J ends lost 2 bases and 10 bases respectively, with 6 bases between them. CDR3 sequence (DNA): TGTGCCAGCAGTTACAGCTGGGAGCAGTTCTTC. Its translation is CASSYSWEQFF.

This clone was detected only once. V and J are TRBV3-1 (or the pseudogene TRBV3-2) and TRBJ2-1; TRBD2 aligns across 7 bases. The length of the CDR3 is 14 residues. The germline CDR1 and CDR2 sequences are LGHDT and YNNKEL (reference sequence). J lost 7 bases, V lost 4 bases, and 7 bases had no gene match. Here the CDR3 DNA reads TGTGCCAGCAGCCCCTCGGGCGGGAGTAATGAGCAGTTCTTC. This sequence encodes CASSPSGGSNEQFF.

This chain links TRBV5-4 with TRBJ2-5, with D perhaps matching TRBD1 (6 bases). Germline V gene lookup returns CDR1 SGHNT and CDR2 YYREEE (reference sequence). The CDR3 sequence is 15 residues long. The V and J ends lost 0 bases and 3 bases respectively, with 12 bases between them. The DNA of the CDR3 is TGTGCCAGCAGCTTGGCAAGGGACACCAAAGAGACCCAGTACTTC. Translated, it gives CASSLARDTKETQYF.

The V and J genes are TRBV4-3 and TRBJ2-3; D is uncertain. CDR1 is LGHNA, CDR2 YSLEER, per germline. The CDR3 totals 15 residues. V lost 0 bases and J lost 4, with 11 bases in between. The CDR3 region is CASSQESRNADTQYF. The CDR3 DNA follows: TGCGCCAGCAGCCAAGAATCGCGTAACGCAGATACGCAGTATTTT.

This rearrangement joins TRBV7-2 to TRBJ2-1; 7 bases fit TRBD2. The CDR3 length is 14 residues. J lost 10 bases, V lost 1 base, and 7 bases had no gene match. Germline loops: CDR1 SGHTA, CDR2 FQGNSA. The CDR3 protein is CASSLGGGPTEQFF. The CDR3 DNA reads as TGTGCCAGCAGCTTAGGGGGAGGGCCCACAGAGCAGTTCTTC.

This clone turned up a few times. The rearrangement links TRBV5-8 to TRBJ2-5; 7 nucleotides agree with TRBD2. This CDR3 is 16 amino acids long. Unmatched junction bases numbered 13, after V lost 3 bases and J lost 5 bases. Per the germline V gene, CDR1 is SGHTS and CDR2 is YDEGEE. CDR3 protein: CASSSPGGGSPETQYF. The CDR3 nucleotides read TGTGCCAGCAGCTCTCCTGGGGGAGGGTCTCCGGAGACCCAGTACTTC.

This sequence joins TRBV11-3 and TRBJ2-1; a possible D gene is TRBD2 (6 bases). CDR3 size: 15 residues. From germline, CDR1 is SGHNT and CDR2 YENEEA. V was cut by 0 bases and J by 7 bases, with 13 bases left in between. Written as DNA, the CDR3 is TGTGCCAGCAGCTTAGAGGGGGGAACCACAAATGAGCAGTTCTTC. Translating gives CASSLEGGTTNEQFF.

The V and J genes are TRBV7-9 and TRBJ2-5; TRBD1 is a possible D gene (6 bases). The CDR3 extends over 16 amino acids. Germline loops: CDR1 SEHNR, CDR2 FQNEAQ (reference sequence). V lost 5 bases and J 3 bases, leaving 19 bases between the germline ends. Here the CDR3 DNA reads TGTGCCAGCAGCCCAAGAGGGGTATCAGGGGAAGAGACCCAGTACTTC. Its protein is CASSPRGVSGEETQYF.

V usage is TRBV19 and J usage is TRBJ2-3; D might be TRBD1 (6 bases). The CDR3 loop spans 14 amino acids. The germline CDR1 and CDR2 sequences are LNHDA and SQIVND (reference sequence). The V and J ends lost 9 bases and 0 bases respectively, with 13 bases between them. CDR3 DNA sequence: TGTGCCAGCCCCGCCAGGGGTAGCACAGATACGCAGTATTTT. This codes for CASPARGSTDTQYF.

The gene calls are TRBV4-2 and TRBJ2-1, with D possibly being TRBD2 (6 bases). Trimming left V 2 bases short and J 10 bases short, with 12 bases between. Germline V CDR1 and CDR2: LGHNA, YNFKEQ. The CDR3 is made up of 13 amino acids. The CDR3 region has the DNA TGTGCCAGCAGCCAATCGGGAGTCAACGAGCAGTTCTTC. Translated: CASSQSGVNEQFF.

V gene TRBV12-3 or TRBV12-4 combines with J gene TRBJ1-2; D not resolved. CDR3 size: 13 residues. Trimming stripped 1 base from V and 4 bases from J, with 7 bases between. This CDR3 is CASSLDESYGYTF. Written as DNA, the CDR3 is TGTGCCAGCAGTTTAGACGAGTCCTATGGCTACACCTTC.

This chain joins TRBV4-1 and TRBJ1-2; D is possibly TRBD1 (5 bases). Looked up from germline, CDR1 is MGHRA and CDR2 is YSYEKL. Trimming took off 0 bases at V and 1 base at J, with 15 bases between the two ends. CDR3 length: 17 residues. The DNA for the CDR3 is TGCGCCAGCAGCCAAGATAGTAGACAGCGCCTTAACTATGGCTACACCTTC. Translation gives CASSQDSRQRLNYGYTF.

The gene calls are TRBV14 and TRBJ2-3; 8 bases align to TRBD2. Trimming cost V 4 bases and J 2 bases; bases outside gene matches: 5. The CDR3 covers 15 residues. Germline CDR1 SGHDN, CDR2 FVKESK. CDR3 residues: CASSRKGLATDTQYF. CDR3 DNA sequence: TGTGCCAGCAGCCGAAAAGGACTAGCCACAGATACGCAGTATTTT.

This chain connects TRBV15 to TRBJ2-6; D perhaps matches TRBD2 (5 bases). V was shortened by 0 bases and J by 0 bases, with 12 bases between the two germline ends. Germline V gives CDR1 LNHNV, CDR2 YYDKDF (reference sequence). The CDR3 covers 18 residues. CDR3 coding DNA: TGTGCCACCAGCAGAGAATTTCCCGGGGACTCTGGGGCCAACGTCCTGACTTTC. Amino acids: CATSREFPGDSGANVLTF.